These 30 T cell receptor beta chains were all obtained from the same sample, sequenced in a study of cytomegalovirus exposure and HLA in healthy donors. PCR amplification relied on 60 Vbeta primers (plus 13 Jbeta primers). Data came from immunoSEQ multiplex PCR; TCRdb stores just in-frame clones and leaves some out. Of 110,000 to 150,000 clones listed, roughly three quarters are singletons. The sequenced material came from PBMCs. The receptors here all came from a woman in her 30s in good health and CMV-seronegative.

The chain combines TRBV7-3 with TRBJ2-3, with a tentative D call TRBD2 (6 bases). Trimming took 5 bases from V and 3 from J, leaving 18 bases between them. The germline gives CDR1 SGHTA, CDR2 FQGTGA. The CDR3 spans 16 residues. CDR3 coding DNA: TGTGCCAGCAGCGAACGACCGGGACTCGGGACAGATACGCAGTATTTT. The encoded protein is CASSERPGLGTDTQYF.

Only one count was recorded for this clone. The chain joins TRBV28 to TRBJ1-2; TRBD1 might be the D (5 bases). The CDR3 totals 12 residues. The germline V gene has CDR1 MDHEN and CDR2 SYDVKM. V lost 6 bases and J lost 4, with 9 bases in between. CDR3 DNA sequence: TGTGCCAGCAGCCCCGGGGGCTATGGCTACACCTTC. It specifies CASSPGGYGYTF.

This clone was detected a few times. The chain has TRBV9 and TRBJ2-1; 13 bases match TRBD2. This CDR3 comprises 17 residues. V lost 2 bases and J lost 1; bases outside the gene matches: 3. Germline values: CDR1 SGDLS, CDR2 YYNGEE. CDR3 sequence (DNA): TGTGCCAGCAGCGTGGGACTAGCGGGACCTTCCTACAATGAGCAGTTCTTC. This sequence encodes CASSVGLAGPSYNEQFF.

V and J are TRBV6-8 and TRBJ2-7; D perhaps matches TRBD2 (5 bases). This CDR3 spans 14 amino acids. The germline V and J ends were trimmed by 2 bases and 4 bases, with 12 bases remaining between them. Germline CDR1 reads MNHGY; CDR2 reads SAAAGT. CDR3 in DNA: TGTGCCAGCAGTTACAAGGGTGGCGGGTACGAGCAGTACGTC. As protein: CASSYKGGGYEQYV.

Remarks on this clone: Other nucleotide sequences in the sample specify the same CDR3. V and J are TRBV2 and TRBJ2-7; D call uncertain. Trimming cost V 5 bases and J 2 bases, with 4 bases left between them. The germline V gene has CDR1 SNHLY and CDR2 FYNNEI. CDR3 length equals 11 residues. CDR3 coding DNA: TGTGCCAGCAGTCGCGCCTACGAGCAGTACTTC. Protein product: CASSRAYEQYF.

This rearrangement joins TRBV7-9 to TRBJ1-4, with D unresolved. Per germline, CDR1 SEHNR and CDR2 FQNEAQ (reference sequence). V dropped 1 base and J dropped 7 bases, with 10 bases sitting between them. The CDR3 spans 14 residues. The CDR3 reads CASSLEAGLEKLFF. CDR3 coding DNA: TGTGCCAGCAGCTTAGAAGCCGGACTTGAAAAACTGTTTTTT. The full variable domain, its missing parts supplied by reference TRBV7-9 and TRBJ1-4, is DTGVSQNPRHKITKRGQNVTFRCDPISEHNRLYWYRQTLGQGPEFLTYFQNEAQLEKSRLLSDRFSAERPKGSFSTLEIQRTEQGDSAMYLCASSLEAGLEKLFFGSGTQLSVL.

The chain recombines TRBV13 with TRBJ2-7, with TRBD2 matching 11 bases. CDR1 PRHDT and CDR2 FYEKMQ come from the germline V gene (reference sequence). The J segment lost 3 bases and the V segment lost 4 bases, leaving 11 bases of the junction unmatched. The CDR3 runs 17 residues. This CDR3 reads CASSSGTSGTTRYEQYF. The CDR3 coding sequence is TGTGCCAGCAGCTCTGGGACTAGCGGCACAACCCGCTACGAGCAGTACTTC.

This rearrangement joins TRBV28 to TRBJ1-6; 10 bases align to TRBD1. From germline, CDR1 is MDHEN and CDR2 SYDVKM. The CDR3 is 14 residues long. V shed 10 bases and J 11 bases; nucleotides not matched to a gene: 11. In nucleotides, the CDR3 is TGTGCCACCTCCGCCGAAGACAGGGGGCCACCCCTCCACTTT. Amino acid sequence: CATSAEDRGPPLHF. The full variable domain, in which reference TRBV28 and TRBJ1-6 provide the parts outside the CDR3, is DVKVTQSSRYLVKRTGEKVFLECVQDMDHENMFWYRQDPGLGLRLIYFSYDVKMKEKGDIPEGYSVSREKKERFSLILESASTNQTSMYLCATSAEDRGPPLHFGNGTRLTVT.

The rearrangement uses TRBV19 and TRBJ1-4; tentative D call: TRBD1 (6 bases). Germline CDR1 and CDR2: LNHDA and SQIVND (reference sequence). The CDR3 is 14 residues long. V gave up 4 bases and J gave up 10 bases, with 16 bases separating them. CDR3 in amino acids: CASSTATSQGKLFF. CDR3 bases: TGTGCCAGTAGTACCGCCACTTCACAGGGAAAACTGTTTTTT.

V gene TRBV6-6 combines with J gene TRBJ2-6; 8 nucleotides align to TRBD1. The CDR3 runs 15 residues. V shed 8 bases and J 2 bases; nucleotides not matched to a gene: 5. Germline V gene lookup returns CDR1 MNHNY and CDR2 SVGAGI (reference sequence). CDR3 sequence reads: CASRLRGPGANVLTF. The DNA of the CDR3 is TGTGCCAGCCGTCTCAGGGGGCCTGGGGCCAACGTCCTGACTTTC.

J is TRBJ2-5 and V is TRBV30, with 12 bases that match TRBD2. In germline, CDR1 is GTSNPN, CDR2 SVGIG (reference sequence). V lost 5 bases to trimming and J lost 2 bases; unmatched junction nucleotides: 12. The CDR3 spans 17 residues. This CDR3 reads CAWSGTSGPVLQETQYF. The CDR3 bases are TGTGCCTGGTCCGGGACTAGCGGGCCCGTCCTTCAAGAGACCCAGTACTTC. Variable domain in full (rest from reference TRBV30 and TRBJ2-5): SQTIHQWPATLVQPVGSPLSLECTVEGTSNPNLYWYRQAAGRGLQLLFYSVGIGQISSEVPQNLSASRPQDRQFILSSKKLLLSDSGFYLCAWSGTSGPVLQETQYFGPGTRLLVL.

V is TRBV14 and J is TRBJ2-7; tentatively, D is TRBD2 (6 bases). From germline, CDR1 is SGHDN and CDR2 FVKESK. V lost 0 bases and J 8 bases, leaving 11 bases between the germline ends. The CDR3 totals 13 residues. This CDR3 is CASSQELRGQQYV. The CDR3 DNA follows: TGTGCCAGCAGCCAAGAGCTGCGGGGACAGCAGTACGTC.

V usage is TRBV14 and J usage is TRBJ1-1, with TRBD1 identical over 9 bases. Germline CDR1 and CDR2: SGHDN and FVKESK. V dropped 4 bases and J dropped 2; count of bases not matched to a gene: 5. CDR3 length: 15 residues. CDR3 bases: TGTGCCAGCAGCCGATCACAGGGGGCTAACACTGAAGCTTTCTTT. This codes for CASSRSQGANTEAFF.

The V and J genes are TRBV27 and TRBJ2-1; D is uncertain. Trimming cost V 2 bases and J 4 bases, with 15 bases left between them. The length of the CDR3 is 16 residues. CDR1 and CDR2 from the germline V gene are MNHEY and SMNVEV (reference sequence). This chain's CDR3 is CASSLGSRSPYNEQFF. In DNA, the CDR3 is TGTGCCAGCAGTTTAGGGTCTAGGTCCCCTTACAATGAGCAGTTCTTC.

The chain is built from TRBV19 and TRBJ1-1; D possibly corresponds to TRBD1 (6 bases). The CDR3 sequence is 13 residues long. In germline, CDR1 is LNHDA, CDR2 SQIVND (reference sequence). V lost 11 bases to trimming and J lost 2 bases, with 15 bases between them. CDR3 DNA sequence: TGTGCCTCCAAAGACAGGCTAAACACTGAAGCTTTCTTT. Its translation is CASKDRLNTEAFF.

With respect to this clone: One end of the junction fails to match germline, which may point to a read error. The chain is built from TRBV6-5 and TRBJ1-4; D gene uncertain. The CDR3 extends over 15 amino acids. CDR1 is MNHEY, CDR2 SVGAGI, per germline. The CDR3 nucleotides are TGTGCCAGCAGCCATACTCTTTCAACTAATGAAAAACTGCTTTTT. This translates into CASSHTLSTNEKLLF.

This chain links TRBV30 with TRBJ2-7; 7 bases fit TRBD2. Germline trimming cut 3 bases from V and 5 bases from J; bases unmatched to any gene: 7. Per germline, CDR1 GTSNPN and CDR2 SVGIG (reference sequence). The CDR3 spans 13 residues. The CDR3 DNA sequence: TGTGCCTGGAGCAAGCGGGAAAGTCACGAGCAGTACTTC. Protein product: CAWSKRESHEQYF.

This chain connects TRBV5-1 to TRBJ2-7, with a tentative D call TRBD1 (5 bases). The CDR3 extends over 14 amino acids. Germline assignment: CDR1 SGHRS and CDR2 YFSETQ. Trimming removed 1 base at V and 0 bases at J, with 8 bases between. CDR3 DNA sequence: TGCGCCAGCAGCTTGCTAGGGGACTCCTACGAGCAGTACTTC. This codes for CASSLLGDSYEQYF.

This clone was recorded a few times. The chain recombines TRBV28 with TRBJ2-3; 10 positions match TRBD2. The V segment lost 5 bases and the J segment 1 base; nucleotides outside the gene matches: 6. CDR3 length: 16 residues. In germline, CDR1 is MDHEN, CDR2 SYDVKM. CDR3 in amino acids: CASSRGLAYGTDTQYF. CDR3 sequence (DNA): TGTGCCAGCAGTCGGGGACTAGCGTATGGCACAGATACGCAGTATTTT.

This chain connects TRBV7-2 to TRBJ2-1, with TRBD2 matching over 11 bases. Germline loops: CDR1 SGHTA, CDR2 FQGNSA. The CDR3 is 18 residues long. Germline trimming cut 3 bases from V and 0 bases from J; bases unmatched to any gene: 7. The CDR3 loop is CASSFPTSGRGSYNEQFF. Written as DNA, the CDR3 is TGTGCCAGCAGCTTTCCAACTAGCGGGAGAGGCTCCTACAATGAGCAGTTCTTC.

V usage is TRBV18 and J usage is TRBJ2-7, with D possibly being TRBD1 (6 bases). CDR1 is KGHSH, CDR2 LQKENI, per germline. V was trimmed by 2 bases and J by 5 bases, leaving 10 bases between them. The CDR3 sequence is 13 residues long. Here the CDR3 reads CASSPSRGDEQYF. In nucleotides, the CDR3 is TGTGCCAGCTCACCATCCAGGGGTGACGAGCAGTACTTC.

The chain couples TRBV5-4 to TRBJ2-3; no clear D gene. This CDR3 has 14 amino acids. Trimming cost V 0 bases and J 3 bases, with 8 bases left between them. Germline CDR1 and CDR2: SGHNT and YYREEE (reference sequence). The CDR3 loop is CASSLGSETDTQYF. CDR3 nucleotides: TGTGCCAGCAGCTTGGGAAGCGAGACAGATACGCAGTATTTT.

The V call is TRBV19, the J call TRBJ2-3; the match to TRBD2 covers 7 bases. Germline CDR1 reads LNHDA; CDR2 reads SQIVND (reference sequence). V shed 6 bases, J shed 4 bases, and the junction held 13 bases outside the gene matches. The CDR3 is made up of 16 amino acids. The CDR3 DNA reads as TGTGCCAGTAGGCAAACTAGCGAGGCCTTAGCAGATACGCAGTATTTT. Translated, it gives CASRQTSEALADTQYF.

V is TRBV7-3 and J is TRBJ2-1; maybe TRBD2 (6 bases). Trimming took 4 bases from V and 2 from J, leaving 15 bases between them. Germline CDR1 reads SGHTA; CDR2 reads FQGTGA. The CDR3 is 16 residues long. CDR3 sequence (DNA): TGTGCCAGCAGCTCCCTTTTGCGGGGTCCCTACAATGAGCAGTTCTTC. This gives the protein CASSSLLRGPYNEQFF.

The chain has TRBV6-5 and TRBJ1-6; D remains unclear. The CDR3 spans 16 residues. The germline V and J ends were trimmed by 2 bases and 0 bases, with 8 bases remaining between them. Germline values: CDR1 MNHEY, CDR2 SVGAGI. The CDR3 region is CASSYAWSSYNSPLHF. The CDR3 nucleotides are TGTGCCAGCAGTTACGCGTGGAGCTCCTATAATTCACCCCTCCACTTT.

The gene calls are TRBV7-8 and TRBJ1-1; no clear D. Per germline, CDR1 SGHVS and CDR2 FQNEAQ. This CDR3 has 15 amino acids. Trimming took 2 bases from V and 1 from J, leaving 11 bases between them. The CDR3 nucleotides read TGTGCCAGCAGCTTACCGGAGGGTCCGAACACTGAAGCTTTCTTT. Protein sequence: CASSLPEGPNTEAFF.

This clone has a single count. This chain joins TRBV4-1 and TRBJ1-4, with TRBD1 as a possible D gene (5 bases). With 0 bases removed from V and 7 bases from J, the gap between germline ends came to 15 bases. This CDR3 is built from 16 residues. The germline V gene encodes CDR1 MGHRA and CDR2 YSYEKL. CDR3 sequence: CASSQDQVRRGEKLFF. CDR3 sequence (DNA): TGCGCCAGCAGCCAAGATCAAGTGAGGAGGGGTGAAAAACTGTTTTTT.

About this clone itself: The same CDR3 arises from other DNA sequences in this sample as well. The DNA of the CDR3 is TGCGCCAGCAGCAGAGGAACTAGCGGGAGGACTTTTTCCTACGAGCAGTACTTC. Protein sequence: CASSRGTSGRTFSYEQYF. The V gene is TRBV5-1, the J gene TRBJ2-7, with TRBD2 identical over 12 bases. Germline V gene data show CDR1 as SGHRS and CDR2 as YFSETQ. This CDR3 spans 18 amino acids. The ends lost 4 bases at V and 1 base at J; junction bases unmatched: 12.

This chain joins TRBV9 and TRBJ2-2; no firm D call. The CDR3 covers 13 residues. Between the trimmed V and J ends, which lost 0 bases and 8 bases, there was a span of 8 bases. The germline CDR1 and CDR2 sequences are SGDLS and YYNGEE. The CDR3 spells CASSVGVVGELFF. In nucleotides, the CDR3 is TGTGCCAGCAGCGTAGGAGTGGTGGGGGAGCTGTTTTTT.

The chain joins TRBV27 to TRBJ1-5; D gene unclear. Germline V gives CDR1 MNHEY, CDR2 SMNVEV (reference sequence). This CDR3 spans 14 amino acids. V lost 2 bases to trimming and J lost 0 bases, with 5 bases between them. The CDR3 loop is CASSLMYSNQPQHF. In DNA, the CDR3 is TGTGCCAGCAGTTTAATGTATAGCAATCAGCCCCAGCATTTT.